One sample yielded the 27 T cell receptor beta chains listed below, sequenced in a study of pediatric ulcerative colitis. During colonoscopy, one to two rectal pinch biopsies were collected. Clones were sequenced by immunoSEQ multiplex PCR, and TCRdb holds only the in-frame ones, with some missing. The profile shows over 45,000 clones, 78% of them singletons. Material: gut tissue. These receptors came from a girl aged 10-17 years with moderate ulcerative colitis.

The rearrangement joins TRBV4-1 to TRBJ2-5; 13 bases line up with TRBD2. The junction had 10 bases not matched to a gene; V was cut back by 1 base and J by 5 bases. CDR3 length equals 18 residues. Germline-derived CDR1 and CDR2 are MGHRA and YSYEKL. CDR3 residues: CASSQGTSGRGGRETQYF. Written as DNA, the CDR3 is TGCGCCAGCAGCCAAGGGACTAGCGGGAGAGGGGGGCGGGAGACCCAGTACTTC.

The V and J genes are TRBV19 and TRBJ2-1; the match to TRBD2 covers 7 bases. The CDR3 runs to 13 residues. V shed 9 bases, J shed 5 bases, and the junction held 7 bases outside the gene matches. Germline V gives CDR1 LNHDA, CDR2 SQIVND (reference sequence). The DNA of the CDR3 is TGTGCCAGCGGGGAGGGACCGAACAATGAGCAGTTCTTC. Translation: CASGEGPNNEQFF.

This clone appeared a few times. CDR3 in amino acids: CSADKGAFF. The CDR3 nucleotides read TGCAGTGCTGACAAGGGAGCTTTCTTT. The V and J genes are TRBV20-1 and TRBJ1-1, with unresolved D. There are 9 residues in the CDR3. Trimming left V 5 bases short and J 10 bases short, with 8 bases between. CDR1 is DFQATT and CDR2 is SNEGSKA in the germline V gene (reference sequence).

The chain has TRBV20-1 and TRBJ1-1; no clear D gene. CDR1 is DFQATT, CDR2 SNEGSKA, per germline (reference sequence). CDR3 length equals 10 residues. V was trimmed by 5 bases and J by 1 base, leaving 2 bases between them. The CDR3 reads CSASNTEAFF. In DNA form, the CDR3 reads TGCAGTGCTTCGAACACTGAAGCTTTCTTT.

The chain's CDR3 is CASSWEQGTQETQYF. The CDR3 DNA sequence: TGTGCCAGCAGCTGGGAACAGGGGACCCAAGAGACCCAGTACTTC. This chain uses TRBV5-4 with TRBJ2-5, with TRBD1 identical over 7 bases. Germline values: CDR1 SGHNT, CDR2 YYREEE (reference sequence). This CDR3 comprises 15 residues. After removal of 3 bases from V and 1 base from J, the junction contained 6 bases not matched to a gene.

This chain connects TRBV2 to TRBJ2-5; D might be TRBD2 (5 bases). Germline CDR1 is SNHLY and CDR2 is FYNNEI. Trimming stripped 6 bases from V and 3 bases from J, with 14 bases between. The CDR3 contains 14 residues. The CDR3 reads CASSLSRAEETQYF. CDR3 DNA: TGTGCCAGCAGCCTTAGCAGAGCGGAAGAGACCCAGTACTTC.

This clone was seen a single time. V gene TRBV18 combines with J gene TRBJ1-3; 7 nucleotides agree with TRBD1. V shed 5 bases and J 2 bases; nucleotides not matched to a gene: 6. Germline V gene lookup returns CDR1 KGHSH and CDR2 LQKENI. There are 15 residues in the CDR3. This CDR3 reads CASSGDQGAGNTIYF. The CDR3 nucleotides read TGTGCCAGCTCAGGAGATCAGGGGGCTGGAAACACCATATATTTT.

CDR3 coding DNA: TGTGCCAGCAGCCAAACCCCGGACAGGGCAAGCTCCTACGAGCAGTACTTC. This codes for CASSQTPDRASSYEQYF. The chain recombines TRBV4-2 with TRBJ2-7, with 8 bases that match TRBD1. Per the germline V gene, CDR1 is LGHNA and CDR2 is YNFKEQ. The CDR3 has 17 residues. Trimming at V came to 2 bases and at J to 0 bases, leaving 9 bases not matched to a gene.

The chain is built from TRBV5-4 and TRBJ1-1, with D unclear. The V and J ends lost 0 bases and 4 bases respectively, with 13 bases between them. CDR3 length equals 15 residues. Germline CDR1 reads SGHNT; CDR2 reads YYREEE (reference sequence). In DNA form, the CDR3 reads TGTGCCAGCAGCTTGGAGATGGTAGCCCTCACTGAAGCTTTCTTT. This encodes CASSLEMVALTEAFF.

This chain joins TRBV15 and TRBJ2-7, with TRBD2 matching over 7 bases. The germline gives CDR1 LNHNV, CDR2 YYDKDF (reference sequence). Trimming at V came to 0 bases and at J to 1 base, leaving 6 bases not matched to a gene. This CDR3 contains 16 residues. In DNA form, the CDR3 reads TGTGCCACCAGCAGAGATCAGGGCGGGAGTTCCTACGAGCAGTACTTC. It codes for CATSRDQGGSSYEQYF.

The DNA of the CDR3 is TGTGCCAGCAGCGTAGGGGAGGGGGATTCACCCCTCCACTTT. It specifies CASSVGEGDSPLHF. The chain links TRBV9 to TRBJ1-6; tentatively, D is TRBD1 (6 bases). Germline CDR1 is SGDLS and CDR2 is YYNGEE. The length of the CDR3 is 14 residues. Trimming removed 0 bases from V and 8 bases from J, with 9 bases in between. The variable domain in full, with the rest retrieved from reference TRBV9 and TRBJ1-6, is DSGVTQTPKHLITATGQRVTLRCSPRSGDLSVYWYQQSLDQGLQFLIQYYNGEERAKGNILERFSAQQFPDLHSELNLSSLELGDSALYFCASSVGEGDSPLHFGNGTRLTVT.

The rearrangement links TRBV6-5 to TRBJ2-7, with D possibly TRBD1 on 6 matching bases. Per the germline V gene, CDR1 is MNHEY and CDR2 is SVGAGI. The V end lost 6 bases, the J end lost 2 bases, and 11 bases lay between the germline ends. This CDR3 is built from 13 residues. The CDR3 nucleotides read TGTGCCAGCAGAAAGACAGGTCCCTACGAGCAGTACTTC. Translated, it gives CASRKTGPYEQYF.

The V gene is TRBV19, the J gene TRBJ2-7; D unresolved. In germline, CDR1 is LNHDA, CDR2 SQIVND (reference sequence). The CDR3 runs 14 residues. V shed 5 bases and J shed 2 bases, with 13 bases lying between them. CDR3 DNA sequence: TGTGCCAGTAGTCTTACGGGCAGGCCCTACGAGCAGTACTTC. Protein: CASSLTGRPYEQYF.

The genes are TRBV7-2 and TRBJ2-1; TRBD2 agrees at 7 bases. CDR1 SGHTA and CDR2 FQGNSA come from the germline V gene. V shed 5 bases, J shed 8 bases, and the junction held 15 bases outside the gene matches. CDR3 length equals 16 residues. Written as DNA, the CDR3 is TGTGCCAGCAGCCCGCCAGGGAGGGAAGGGTCAGATGAGCAGTTCTTC. Its protein is CASSPPGREGSDEQFF.

This sequence joins TRBV19 and TRBJ2-7; a possible D gene is TRBD2 (5 bases). Trimming cost V 0 bases and J 9 bases, with 12 bases left between them. This CDR3 comprises 13 residues. Germline V CDR1 and CDR2: LNHDA, SQIVND (reference sequence). In DNA, the CDR3 is TGTGCCAGTAGTATAGAAAGGACCGGGGTGCAGTACTTC. Translating it yields CASSIERTGVQYF.

V is TRBV5-1 and J is TRBJ2-7; D ambiguous. Germline CDR1 and CDR2: SGHRS and YFSETQ. This CDR3 has 14 amino acids. V was trimmed by 0 bases and J by 2 bases, leaving 9 bases between them. In DNA form, the CDR3 reads TGCGCCAGCAGCTTGGACAGCACGACCTACGAGCAGTACTTC. It yields the protein CASSLDSTTYEQYF.

This chain uses TRBV18 with TRBJ1-1; 7 bases agree with TRBD1. Germline values: CDR1 KGHSH, CDR2 LQKENI. The trim removed 5 bases at V and 0 bases at J, leaving 9 bases unmatched. This CDR3 spans 16 amino acids. The CDR3 spells CASSESIDRVNTEAFF. The CDR3 bases are TGTGCCAGCTCAGAAAGCATTGACAGGGTGAACACTGAAGCTTTCTTT.

This clone appeared a single time. The CDR3 does not close with the conserved phenylalanine or tryptophan, likely indicating a read error. The V call is TRBV11-3, the J call TRBJ1-3; the D is unclear. Trimming shortened V by 0 bases and J by 10 bases, and 7 bases separated the two germline ends. Germline CDR1 and CDR2: SGHNT and YENEEA. The CDR3 consists of 12 residues. In DNA form, the CDR3 reads TGTGCCAGCAGCTTAGAGGGTACAACCATATATTCT. It specifies CASSLEGTTIYS.

The rearrangement joins TRBV11-2 to TRBJ2-3, with TRBD2 matching over 7 bases. V trimming: 3 bases; J trimming: 0 bases; junction bases outside the gene matches: 0. Germline V lookup: CDR1 SGHAT, CDR2 FQNNGV. The CDR3 is 14 amino acids. The CDR3, as DNA: TGTGCCAGCAGCTTGGGGGGGAGCACAGATACGCAGTATTTT. The encoded protein is CASSLGGSTDTQYF.

The V call is TRBV15, the J call TRBJ1-5, with D perhaps TRBD1 (5 bases). CDR3 length equals 14 residues. Deletions cut 3 bases from V and 4 bases from J, with 10 bases between. The germline V gene has CDR1 LNHNV and CDR2 YYDKDF (reference sequence). The CDR3 spells CATSRRGGNQPQHF. The DNA for the CDR3 is TGTGCCACCAGCAGGAGGGGTGGAAATCAGCCCCAGCATTTT.

This clone was picked up a small number of times. The chain links TRBV10-1 to TRBJ2-7; the D is unclear. CDR3 size: 13 residues. V lost 4 bases and J 3 bases, leaving 10 bases between the germline ends. The germline V gene has CDR1 WNHNN and CDR2 SYGVQD (reference sequence). Written as DNA, the CDR3 is TGCGCCAGCAGTGTGGGCACGGTCTACGAGCAGTACTTC. Amino acid sequence: CASSVGTVYEQYF.

The chain combines TRBV7-2 with TRBJ2-7, with a tentative D call TRBD1 (7 bases). Trimming took off 6 bases at V and 2 bases at J, with 11 bases between the two ends. The CDR3 runs to 13 residues. The germline V gene encodes CDR1 SGHTA and CDR2 FQGNSA. The CDR3, as DNA: TGTGCCAGCAGTCCCAGGGGGGCCTACGAGCAGTACTTC. Protein: CASSPRGAYEQYF.

This chain joins TRBV5-5 and TRBJ1-1; D is undetermined. Germline loops: CDR1 SGHKS, CDR2 YYEKEE (reference sequence). The CDR3 runs to 12 residues. Trimming shortened V by 3 bases and J by 5 bases, and 8 bases separated the two germline ends. The CDR3 coding sequence is TGTGCCAGCAGCTACGGGTCGACTGAAGCTTTCTTT. Protein product: CASSYGSTEAFF.

The chain employs TRBV5-1 and TRBJ1-1; D is possibly TRBD1 (5 bases). V lost 0 bases, J lost 7 bases, and 10 bases lay in between. CDR1 SGHRS and CDR2 YFSETQ come from the germline V gene. The CDR3 length is 13 residues. The DNA of the CDR3 is TGCGCCAGCAGCTTGGCCGGGACGTATGAAGCTTTCTTT. Amino acid sequence: CASSLAGTYEAFF.

The chain uses TRBV7-2 and TRBJ2-3; possibly TRBD2 for D (6 bases). CDR1 and CDR2 from the germline V gene are SGHTA and FQGNSA. CDR3 size: 15 residues. V lost 3 bases and J 3 bases, leaving 13 bases between the germline ends. As DNA, the CDR3 is TGTGCCAGCAGCTTGGACCCAGGAGGGACAGATACGCAGTATTTT. Residues: CASSLDPGGTDTQYF.

The rearrangement joins TRBV2 to TRBJ1-2; TRBD1 matches 7 bases. Germline trimming cut 5 bases from V and 4 bases from J; bases unmatched to any gene: 10. The CDR3 runs to 15 residues. CDR1 SNHLY and CDR2 FYNNEI come from the germline V gene. The CDR3 here is CASSKEATGSYGYTF. The CDR3, as DNA: TGTGCCAGCAGTAAAGAAGCGACAGGGAGCTATGGCTACACCTTC.

The chain employs TRBV6-1 and TRBJ1-4, with a possible D match to TRBD1 (5 bases). CDR1 is MNHNS, CDR2 SASEGT, per germline. This CDR3 contains 13 residues. Trimming took off 3 bases at V and 3 bases at J, with 5 bases between the two ends. CDR3 bases: TGTGCCAGCAGTGAGGGGCCTAATGAAAAACTGTTTTTT. Translated, it gives CASSEGPNEKLFF.